This T cell receptor beta chain stems from a study of CD8+CD57+ T cells in acquired aplastic anemia. Study details: Sorting CD4+ and CD8+ cells gave DNA averaging about 3.3 ug.

This CDR3 comprises 17 residues. V was pared by 3 bases and J by 0 bases, with 17 bases between. Germline V gene sequence: CDR1 LNHDA, CDR2 SQIVND (reference sequence). The template for TCR beta VDJ and CDR3 sequence profiling was genomic DNA. TCRdb fed the reads into MiXCR, producing one record per CDR3 protein. Of approximately 170,000 distinct CDR3 sequences in the sample, less than 70% are singletons; the top ten hold approximately 15%. There are many counts of this clonotype. Its target is unknown. Points from the study as a whole: Shared by patients and controls, some 29 CD8+ CDR3s were abundant in patients.

The TCR comes from a human donor in good health, serving as a control. The sequenced material came from sorted CD4+, CD8+, or CD8+CD57+ T cells (not recorded which) from PBMCs. The V and J genes are TRBV19 and TRBJ1-1, with D perhaps TRBD1 (6 bases). For the CDR3, the DNA is TGTGCCAGTAGTATTCCCGGAGGACAGCCGATGAACACTGAAGCTTTCTTT. Protein: CASSIPGGQPMNTEAFF.